The sequence of this T cell receptor (beta chain) was determined in a study of beta chain features in type 1 diabetes. Every bit of the isolated RNA underwent reverse transcription, so sequencing read expressed TCRB transcripts. The assay was immunoSEQ multiplex PCR, and TCRdb's table has in-frame clones only and misses some. The sample lists about 620,000 clones, about a sixth occurring once. Points from the study as a whole: The study found that naive, central memory and Treg TCRB repertoires appeared more similar in patients than in healthy donors.

With respect to this clone: Its cognate antigen is unknown.

Germline V CDR1 and CDR2: SGHTA, FQGNSA. This CDR3 is built from 14 residues. V was clipped by 0 bases and J by 4 bases, with 9 bases between them. The chain couples TRBV7-2 to TRBJ1-2; no definite D call. The clonotype was recovered from a man between 18 and 29 years old in good health. Sequencing was done on a sample of naive CD4+ T cells from blood. The CDR3 spells CASSLAGGPYGYTF. CDR3 coding DNA: TGTGCCAGCAGCTTAGCGGGCGGACCCTATGGCTACACCTTC.